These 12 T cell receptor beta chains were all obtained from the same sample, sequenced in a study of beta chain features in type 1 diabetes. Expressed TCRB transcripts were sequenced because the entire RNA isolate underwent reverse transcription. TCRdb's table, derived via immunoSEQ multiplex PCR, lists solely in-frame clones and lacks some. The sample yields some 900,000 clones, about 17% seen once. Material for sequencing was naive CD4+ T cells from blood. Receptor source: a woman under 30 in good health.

CDR3 protein: CASTLDSGEQYF. CDR3 coding DNA: TGTGCCAGCACCCTCGACAGCGGCGAGCAGTACTTC. V and J are TRBV6-6 and TRBJ2-7, with D perhaps assigned TRBD1 or TRBD2 (5 bases each). This CDR3 spans 12 amino acids. Germline CDR1 MNHNY, CDR2 SVGAGI (reference sequence). The germline V and J ends were trimmed by 7 bases and 6 bases, with 13 bases remaining between them.

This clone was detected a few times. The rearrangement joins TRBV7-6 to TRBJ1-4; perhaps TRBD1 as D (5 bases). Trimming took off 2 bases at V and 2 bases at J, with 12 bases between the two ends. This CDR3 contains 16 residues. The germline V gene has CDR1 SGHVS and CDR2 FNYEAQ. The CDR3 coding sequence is TGTGCCAGCAGCTTACAACAGGCGTCGACTAATGAAAAACTGTTTTTT. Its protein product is CASSLQQASTNEKLFF.

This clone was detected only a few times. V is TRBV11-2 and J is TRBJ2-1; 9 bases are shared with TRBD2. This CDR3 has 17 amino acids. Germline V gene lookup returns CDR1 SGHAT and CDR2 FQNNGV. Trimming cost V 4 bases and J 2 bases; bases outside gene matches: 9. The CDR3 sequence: CASSSSIAGVTYNEQFF. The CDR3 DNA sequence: TGTGCCAGCAGCTCGTCAATAGCGGGAGTGACCTACAATGAGCAGTTCTTC.

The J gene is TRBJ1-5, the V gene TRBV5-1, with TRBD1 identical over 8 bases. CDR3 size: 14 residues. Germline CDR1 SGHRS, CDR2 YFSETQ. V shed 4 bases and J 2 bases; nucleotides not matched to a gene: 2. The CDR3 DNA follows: TGCGCCAGCAGCACGACAGGGGGCAATCAGCCCCAGCATTTT. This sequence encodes CASSTTGGNQPQHF.

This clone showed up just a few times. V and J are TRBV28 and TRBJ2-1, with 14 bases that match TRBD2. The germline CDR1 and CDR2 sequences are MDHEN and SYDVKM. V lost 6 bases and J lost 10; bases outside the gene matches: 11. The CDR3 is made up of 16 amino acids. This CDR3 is CASSLGTSGSPGEQFF. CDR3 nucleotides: TGTGCCAGCAGCCTTGGGACTAGCGGGAGTCCCGGAGAGCAGTTCTTC.

In DNA, the CDR3 is TGTGCCAGCAGCTTAGCGGGCGGGAGATCCGAGCAGTACTTC. As protein: CASSLAGGRSEQYF. The V and J genes are TRBV11-2 and TRBJ2-7; TRBD2 agrees at 7 bases. Germline trimming cut 1 base from V and 6 bases from J; bases unmatched to any gene: 6. The CDR3 spans 14 residues. Germline CDR1 and CDR2: SGHAT and FQNNGV.

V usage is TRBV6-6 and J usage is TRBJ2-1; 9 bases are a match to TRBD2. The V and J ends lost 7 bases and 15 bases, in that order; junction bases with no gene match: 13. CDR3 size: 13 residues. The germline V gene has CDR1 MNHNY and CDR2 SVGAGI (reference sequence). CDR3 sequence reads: CASTLGGGRGWFF. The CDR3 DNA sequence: TGTGCCAGCACCCTAGGAGGCGGGAGGGGGTGGTTCTTC.

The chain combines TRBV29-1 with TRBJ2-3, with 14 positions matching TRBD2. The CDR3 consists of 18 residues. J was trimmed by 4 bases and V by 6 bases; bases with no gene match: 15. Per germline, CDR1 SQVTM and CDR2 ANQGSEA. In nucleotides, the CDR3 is TGCAGCGTGCAGGGACTAGCGGGAGACGTAGGTGGGGCAGATACGCAGTATTTT. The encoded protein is CSVQGLAGDVGGADTQYF.

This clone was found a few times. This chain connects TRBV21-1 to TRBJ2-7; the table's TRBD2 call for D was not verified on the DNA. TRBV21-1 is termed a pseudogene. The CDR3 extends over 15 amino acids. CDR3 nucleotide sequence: TGTGCCAGCAGCAAAGAGCGGGGGGCCTCCTACGAGCAGTACTTC. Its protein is CASSKERGASYEQYF.

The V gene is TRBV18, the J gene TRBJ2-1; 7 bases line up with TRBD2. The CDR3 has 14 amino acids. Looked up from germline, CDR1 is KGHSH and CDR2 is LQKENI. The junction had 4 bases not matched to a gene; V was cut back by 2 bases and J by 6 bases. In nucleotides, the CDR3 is TGTGCCAGCTCACCAGCGGGAGTATTCAATGAGCAGTTCTTC. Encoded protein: CASSPAGVFNEQFF. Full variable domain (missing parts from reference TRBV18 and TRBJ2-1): NAGVMQNPRHLVRRRGQEARLRCSPMKGHSHVYWYRQLPEEGLKFMVYLQKENIIDESGMPKERFSAEFPKEGPSILRIQQVVRGDSAAYFCASSPAGVFNEQFFGPGTRLTVL.

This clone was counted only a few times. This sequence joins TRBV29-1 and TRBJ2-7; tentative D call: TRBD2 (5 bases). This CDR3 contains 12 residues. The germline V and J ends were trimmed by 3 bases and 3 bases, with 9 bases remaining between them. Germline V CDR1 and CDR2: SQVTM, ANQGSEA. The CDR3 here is CSVEGSDYEQYF. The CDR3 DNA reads TGCAGCGTTGAGGGTAGCGACTACGAGCAGTACTTC.

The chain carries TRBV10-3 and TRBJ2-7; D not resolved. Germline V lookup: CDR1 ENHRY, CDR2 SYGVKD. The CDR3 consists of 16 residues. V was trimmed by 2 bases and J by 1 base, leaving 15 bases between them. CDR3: CAISENQSIRSYEQYF. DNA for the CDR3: TGTGCCATCAGTGAGAACCAGTCTATTCGTTCCTACGAGCAGTACTTC.